This T cell receptor (beta chain) was retrieved from a study of low-dose radiotherapy and immunotherapy resistance in tumors. Study as a whole: Daily intake of oral aspirin 300 mg by patients lasted four cycles and began on cycle 1 day 1.

TRAV- and TRBV-specific primers were used for first-strand cDNA, which covered alpha and beta chains. TCR amplification involved 20 to 25 PCR cycles with a constant-region primer and V-primer adapter. TCRdb analysed the reads with MiXCR anew, one entry per CDR3 protein. Among some 60,000 distinct CDR3 sequences listed, about 30% were seen once. Germline V gives CDR1 SGHTA, CDR2 FQGNSA. Germline trimming cut 1 base from V and 0 bases from J; bases unmatched to any gene: 6. The length of the CDR3 is 16 residues. This clonotype was counted many times. The time point was: before trial treatment. The rearrangement uses TRBV7-2 and TRBJ2-7, with 7 nucleotides matching TRBD2. The material was PBMCs, obtained before treatment. This receptor was obtained from a male donor with rectosigmoid adenocarcinoma. CDR3 residues: CASSLEGTSASYEQYF. In DNA, the CDR3 is TGTGCCAGCAGCTTAGAGGGCACTAGCGCCTCCTACGAGCAGTACTTC.